The 3 T cell receptor beta chains given below trace back to one sample, sequenced in a study of blood T cell repertoires in COVID-19. Generated by immunoSEQ multiplex PCR, the TCRdb table keeps only in-frame clones and is missing some. The repertoire has 100,000 or so clones, 80% of them found once; the top ten carry under 35%. Material for sequencing was peripheral blood. These receptors were collected from an older man with active or convalescent COVID-19.

The chain joins TRBV30 to TRBJ2-5, with 7 bases lining up with TRBD2. CDR1 is GTSNPN and CDR2 is SVGIG in the germline V gene (reference sequence). J gave up 5 bases and V 3 bases, and 6 bases lay outside the gene matches. The CDR3 has 13 residues. The CDR3 loop is CAWSFLGGETQYF. Here the CDR3 DNA reads TGTGCCTGGAGCTTTTTGGGGGGGGAGACCCAGTACTTC.

CDR3 DNA: TGTGCCAGCAGTGAAGCCACAGGGCTGCTGGCTTTCTTT. Translating gives CASSEATGLLAFF. V usage is TRBV6-1 and J usage is TRBJ1-1; a weak D match, TRBD1 (6 bases). Trimming removed 0 bases at V and 11 bases at J, with 13 bases between. From germline, CDR1 is MNHNS and CDR2 SASEGT. CDR3 length equals 13 residues.

The V and J genes are TRBV29-1 and TRBJ1-1; possible D gene TRBD1, 5 bases. The CDR3 contains 12 residues. V dropped 7 bases and J dropped 4 bases, with 13 bases sitting between them. Per germline, CDR1 SQVTM and CDR2 ANQGSEA. CDR3 protein: CSASDRGTEAFF. For the CDR3, the DNA is TGCAGCGCTTCCGACAGAGGCACTGAAGCTTTCTTT.